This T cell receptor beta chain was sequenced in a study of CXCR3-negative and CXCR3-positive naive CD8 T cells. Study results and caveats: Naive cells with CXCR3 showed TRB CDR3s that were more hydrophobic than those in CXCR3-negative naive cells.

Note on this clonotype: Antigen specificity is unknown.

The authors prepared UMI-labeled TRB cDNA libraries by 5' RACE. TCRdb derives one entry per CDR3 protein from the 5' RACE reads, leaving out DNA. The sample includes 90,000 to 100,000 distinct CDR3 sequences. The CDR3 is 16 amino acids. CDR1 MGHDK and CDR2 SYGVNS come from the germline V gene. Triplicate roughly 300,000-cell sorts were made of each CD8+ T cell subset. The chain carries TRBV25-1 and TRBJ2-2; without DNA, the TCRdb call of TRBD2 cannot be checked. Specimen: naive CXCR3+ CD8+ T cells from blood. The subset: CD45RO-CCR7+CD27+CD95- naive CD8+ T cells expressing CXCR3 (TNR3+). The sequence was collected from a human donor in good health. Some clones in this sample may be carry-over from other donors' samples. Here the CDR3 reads CASSEYSGASTGELFF. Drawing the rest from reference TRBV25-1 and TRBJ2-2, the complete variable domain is EADIYQTPRYLVIGTGKKITLECSQTMGHDKMYWYQQDPGMELHLIHYSYGVNSTEKGDLSSESTVSRIRTEHFPLTLESARPSHTSQYLCASSEYSGASTGELFFGEGSRLTVL.